This T cell receptor (beta chain) was identified during a study of cytomegalovirus exposure and HLA in healthy donors. As regards this clone: Antigen unknown.

The assay was immunoSEQ multiplex PCR, and TCRdb's table has in-frame clones only and misses some. Here the sample spans 100,000 to 150,000 clones, roughly nine tenths being singletons. CDR1 is KGHSH and CDR2 is LQKENI in the germline V gene. The CDR3 consists of 13 residues. Trimming took off 4 bases at V and 8 bases at J, with 11 bases between the two ends. Study-level results: Some public TCRs appeared in many individuals, while most sequences were rare.

This receptor was obtained from a woman aged 18-29 years in good health and CMV-seronegative. This chain connects TRBV18 to TRBJ1-4, with D unresolved. Sequencing was carried out using PBMCs. Here the CDR3 DNA reads TGTGCCAGCTCACGAACGAGCGTGGAAAAACTGTTTTTT. This gives the protein CASSRTSVEKLFF.